This TCR beta chain was recovered during a study of blood T cells in healthy people across ages. Looked up from germline, CDR1 is WNHNN and CDR2 is SYGVQD (reference sequence). The CDR3 is 16 residues long. Unmatched junction bases numbered 10, after V lost 6 bases and J lost 9 bases. Alongside a J-beta primer mix, a sample-barcoded 5' primer served in a second PCR lasting 7 to 11 cycles. TCRdb used MiXCR to reprocess the 5' RACE reads, holding one entry per CDR3 protein. The sample lists around 1.7 million distinct CDR3 sequences, roughly 27% occurring once. This TCR was recovered from a woman in her twenties or thirties in good health. The sample comprised blood. This sequence joins TRBV10-1 and TRBJ2-1; 14 nucleotides line up with TRBD2. In DNA form, the CDR3 reads TGCGCCAGCAGCGGCCCGGGACTAGCGGGAGAGGGTGAGCAGTTCTTC. Residues: CASSGPGLAGEGEQFF.